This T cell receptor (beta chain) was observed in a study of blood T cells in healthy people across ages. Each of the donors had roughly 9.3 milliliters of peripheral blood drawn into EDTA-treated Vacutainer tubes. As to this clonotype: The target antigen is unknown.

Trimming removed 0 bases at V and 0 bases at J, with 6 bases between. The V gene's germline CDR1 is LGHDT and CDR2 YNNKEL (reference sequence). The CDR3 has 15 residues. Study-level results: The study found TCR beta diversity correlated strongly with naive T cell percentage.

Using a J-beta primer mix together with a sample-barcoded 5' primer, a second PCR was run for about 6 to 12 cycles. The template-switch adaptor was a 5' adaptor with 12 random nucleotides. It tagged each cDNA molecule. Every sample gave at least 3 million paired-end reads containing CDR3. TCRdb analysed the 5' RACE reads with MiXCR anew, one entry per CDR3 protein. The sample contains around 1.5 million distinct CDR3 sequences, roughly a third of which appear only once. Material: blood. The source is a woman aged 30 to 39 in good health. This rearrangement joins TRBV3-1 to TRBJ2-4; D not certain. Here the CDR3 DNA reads TGTGCCAGCAGCCAAGAACGTCTAGCCAAAAACATTCAGTACTTC. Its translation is CASSQERLAKNIQYF.